Given below is one T cell receptor (beta chain) in context. The target antigen is unknown. V shed 3 bases and J shed 0 bases, with 14 bases lying between them. Per germline, CDR1 SGHRS and CDR2 YFSETQ. This CDR3 comprises 16 residues. The entry originates in a study of CD8+ T cells in alopecia areata. General observations from the study: Scalp lesions, especially in alopecia totalis/universalis, had higher clonality than normal scalp.

cDNA serving as the sequencing template came from extracted, reverse transcribed RNA. Clones were read by immunoSEQ multiplex PCR, and TCRdb kept only the in-frame ones, dropping some. The sample has about 180,000 clones; 50% to 60% are singletons. The specimen was CD4+ T cells sorted from blood, collected at week 0. This TCR was sampled from a human donor with alopecia areata. The chain has TRBV5-1 and TRBJ2-3, with D perhaps matching TRBD1 or TRBD2 (6 bases each). Here the CDR3 DNA reads TGCGCCAGCAGCTCCAATCGGGGGCCTAGCACAGATACGCAGTATTTT. Translating it yields CASSSNRGPSTDTQYF.